Each of the 3 T cell receptor beta chains below was sequenced from the same sample in a study of shared clonotypes between healthy human individuals. Some clones are missing from TCRdb's copy, which holds only in-frame ones; the method was immunoSEQ multiplex PCR. The sample records roughly 1 million clones, about 75% being singletons. The sequenced material came from memory CD4+ T cells sorted from blood. Subset reported: CD45RA-negative fraction. These receptors came from a man aged 18 to 29 in good health.

This clone was recorded only once. The genes are TRBV4-1 and TRBJ1-6; TRBD1 aligns across 9 bases. Germline CDR1 MGHRA, CDR2 YSYEKL. V lost 4 bases and J lost 8; bases outside the gene matches: 6. The CDR3 is made up of 15 amino acids. The CDR3 bases are TGCGCCAGCAGCCTTGGAACAGGGGGCTATTCACCCCTCCACTTT. Translation: CASSLGTGGYSPLHF.

Worth noting for this clone: A read error may produce the germline difference seen at one junction end. The genes are TRBV6-5 and TRBJ2-5; 10 bases fit TRBD1. The germline CDR1 and CDR2 sequences are MNHEY and SVGAGI. The length of the CDR3 is 15 residues. The CDR3 DNA reads TGTGCCAGCAGATTGGGACAGGGGACCCAAAAGACCCAGTACTTC. Its translation is CASRLGQGTQKTQYF.

This clone has a handful of counts. J is TRBJ1-1 and V is TRBV25-1, with D maybe TRBD1 (6 bases). V lost 7 bases to trimming and J lost 0 bases, with 12 bases between them. The germline gives CDR1 MGHDK, CDR2 SYGVNS. The CDR3 runs to 14 residues. The CDR3 sequence: CASTLGGVNTEAFF. The CDR3, as DNA: TGTGCCAGCACCCTGGGGGGCGTGAACACTGAAGCTTTCTTT.